Shown below are 7 T cell receptor beta chains from a single sample sequenced in a study of shared clonotypes between healthy human individuals. Profiled with immunoSEQ multiplex PCR; TCRdb holds only in-frame clones, not every one. The sample contains around 510,000 clones, around 81% of which appear only once. Material for sequencing was PBMCs. Source of these receptors: a woman aged 40 to 50 in good health. Some clones in this sample may be carry-over from other donors' samples.

This clone came up once. This chain joins TRBV19 and TRBJ2-7; 14 nucleotides line up with TRBD2. The V and J ends lost 4 bases and 4 bases, in that order; junction bases with no gene match: 3. The length of the CDR3 is 15 residues. Germline-derived CDR1 and CDR2 are LNHDA and SQIVND (reference sequence). The CDR3 is CASSTGTSGRYEQYF. The DNA of the CDR3 is TGTGCCAGTAGTACCGGGACTAGCGGGAGATACGAGCAGTACTTC. Variable domain in full (rest from reference TRBV19 and TRBJ2-7): DGGITQSPKYLFRKEGQNVTLSCEQNLNHDAMYWYRQDPGQGLRLIYYSQIVNDFQKGDIAEGYSVSREKKESFPLTVTSAQKNPTAFYLCASSTGTSGRYEQYFGPGTRLTVT.

This clone was seen more than once but under ten times. V is TRBV7-9 and J is TRBJ2-7; tentatively, D is TRBD2 (6 bases). The CDR3 spans 14 residues. Germline loops: CDR1 SEHNR, CDR2 FQNEAQ (reference sequence). V gave up 0 bases and J gave up 5 bases, with 11 bases separating them. The CDR3 bases are TGTGCCAGCAGCTTAGCACTAGCAGGCCACGAGCAGTACTTC. Protein sequence: CASSLALAGHEQYF. Complete variable domain (other parts from reference TRBV7-9 and TRBJ2-7): DTGVSQNPRHKITKRGQNVTFRCDPISEHNRLYWYRQTLGQGPEFLTYFQNEAQLEKSRLLSDRFSAERPKGSFSTLEIQRTEQGDSAMYLCASSLALAGHEQYFGPGTRLTVT.

The rearrangement links TRBV7-6 to TRBJ2-2; TRBD2 aligns across 12 bases. CDR3 size: 19 residues. Germline V lookup: CDR1 SGHVS, CDR2 FNYEAQ. With 5 bases clipped from V and 0 bases from J, the junction kept 10 bases outside the gene matches. The chain's CDR3 is CASSLTRRLAGANTGELFF. The CDR3 nucleotides are TGTGCCAGCAGCCTTACTCGGCGACTAGCGGGGGCGAACACCGGGGAGCTGTTTTTT.

This chain links TRBV11-3 with TRBJ2-5, with 9 bases identical to TRBD1. The germline V gene has CDR1 SGHNT and CDR2 YENEEA. V was pared by 8 bases and J by 4 bases, with 8 bases of the junction left unmatched. The CDR3 consists of 14 residues. In DNA, the CDR3 is TGTGCCAGCGGAACGGGACAGGGAGGAGAGACCCAGTACTTC. This translates into CASGTGQGGETQYF.

Details on this clone: The same CDR3 arises from other DNA sequences in this sample as well. The chain uses TRBV11-2 and TRBJ1-2; unclear D gene. The V end was cut by 4 bases, the J end by 3 bases, with 15 bases between. The CDR3 runs to 15 residues. Germline values: CDR1 SGHAT, CDR2 FQNNGV. The CDR3 spells CASSSLSGRDYGYTF. The CDR3 region has the DNA TGTGCCAGCAGCTCGTTGTCAGGTCGGGACTATGGCTACACCTTC.

This chain joins TRBV7-2 and TRBJ1-1; 9 nucleotides agree with TRBD1. CDR1 and CDR2 from the germline V gene are SGHTA and FQGNSA. V dropped 5 bases and J dropped 1; count of bases not matched to a gene: 5. The CDR3 spans 15 residues. CDR3 sequence: CASSPEGQGNTEAFF. Here the CDR3 DNA reads TGTGCCAGCAGCCCAGAGGGACAGGGGAACACTGAAGCTTTCTTT.

The J gene is TRBJ1-5, the V gene TRBV27, with a tentative D call TRBD1 (5 bases). V was shortened by 7 bases and J by 6 bases, with 10 bases between the two germline ends. Germline values: CDR1 MNHEY, CDR2 SMNVEV (reference sequence). The CDR3 covers 12 residues. CDR3 protein: CASKFQGQPQHF. The CDR3 nucleotides are TGTGCCAGCAAGTTCCAGGGTCAGCCCCAGCATTTT.